These 19 T cell receptor beta chains came from one sample sequenced in a study of shared clonotypes between healthy human individuals. The assay was immunoSEQ multiplex PCR, and TCRdb's table has in-frame clones only and misses some. The sample lists 600,000 to 750,000 clones, 90% seen once, with more than 30% in the top ten. Source material: memory CD8+ T cells from PBMCs. This sample's subset: CD45RO+ cells pooled with CCR7-negative TemRA cells. These receptors all come from a man aged 18 to 29 in good health. Some clones in this sample may be carry-over from other donors' samples.

This rearrangement joins TRBV5-1 to TRBJ2-7; the match to TRBD2 covers 10 bases. The CDR3 loop spans 16 amino acids. V was clipped by 0 bases and J by 4 bases; unmatched bases: 7. Germline values: CDR1 SGHRS, CDR2 YFSETQ. The CDR3 loop reads CASSLGLAGVIYEQYF. CDR3 DNA sequence: TGCGCCAGCAGCTTGGGGCTAGCGGGAGTTATATACGAGCAGTACTTC.

The rearrangement joins TRBV11-2 to TRBJ2-3; 7 nucleotides match TRBD2. The germline V gene encodes CDR1 SGHAT and CDR2 FQNNGV. V was clipped by 1 base and J by 4 bases; unmatched bases: 11. This CDR3 contains 17 residues. The chain's CDR3 is CASSLAYLAGVADTQYF. CDR3 nucleotide sequence: TGTGCCAGCAGCTTAGCTTATTTGGCGGGAGTGGCAGATACGCAGTATTTT.

The chain links TRBV6-8 to TRBJ2-3; perhaps D is TRBD1 or TRBD2 (5 bases each). Trimming pared 4 bases from V and 6 bases from J, leaving 20 bases between. The germline gives CDR1 MNHGY, CDR2 SAAAGT. The CDR3 consists of 16 residues. In DNA form, the CDR3 reads TGTGCCAGCAGTTCCTCTCGGGGCCCCTTGGAGGATACGCAGTATTTT. Translated, it gives CASSSSRGPLEDTQYF.

The chain uses TRBV14 and TRBJ2-3; 10 nucleotides line up with TRBD2. CDR3 length equals 15 residues. CDR1 and CDR2 (germline): SGHDN, FVKESK. J was trimmed by 4 bases and V by 5 bases; bases with no gene match: 6. The CDR3 loop is CASSFRLAGPDTQYF. DNA of the CDR3: TGTGCCAGCAGCTTCCGACTAGCGGGCCCAGATACGCAGTATTTT.

The gene calls are TRBV9 and TRBJ2-7, with TRBD1 matching 9 bases. Germline CDR1 SGDLS, CDR2 YYNGEE. Unmatched junction bases numbered 7, after V lost 0 bases and J lost 6 bases. There are 15 residues in the CDR3. CDR3 DNA sequence: TGTGCCAGCAGCGTAGAGGGGACAGGGATACGCGAGCAGTACTTC. This gives the protein CASSVEGTGIREQYF.

The rearrangement links TRBV4-1 to TRBJ1-3, with D perhaps TRBD1 (5 bases). With 0 bases removed from V and 2 bases from J, the gap between germline ends came to 14 bases. This CDR3 region has 17 residues. Germline values: CDR1 MGHRA, CDR2 YSYEKL. CDR3 residues: CASSQEGVGPPGNTIYF. CDR3 sequence (DNA): TGCGCCAGCAGCCAAGAAGGGGTCGGGCCTCCTGGAAACACCATATATTTT.

The chain links TRBV6-1 to TRBJ1-1; the D gene is possibly TRBD1 (6 bases). Trimming removed 2 bases at V and 0 bases at J, with 10 bases between. The CDR3 is made up of 15 amino acids. Germline CDR1 MNHNS, CDR2 SASEGT. The CDR3 nucleotides read TGTGCCAGCAGTGAATGGGGGGGCATGAACACTGAAGCTTTCTTT. Protein product: CASSEWGGMNTEAFF.

V is TRBV4-1 and J is TRBJ2-7; the D gene is possibly TRBD2 (5 bases). The germline V gene encodes CDR1 MGHRA and CDR2 YSYEKL. Trimming took 5 bases from V and 0 from J, leaving 11 bases between them. The CDR3 loop spans 14 amino acids. CDR3 in amino acids: CASSLGLGSYEQYF. In nucleotides, the CDR3 is TGCGCCAGCAGCTTAGGACTGGGCTCCTACGAGCAGTACTTC.

The genes are TRBV27 and TRBJ2-3; 7 nucleotides align to TRBD2. The CDR3 length is 17 residues. V trimming: 2 bases; J trimming: 5 bases; junction bases outside the gene matches: 13. Germline loops: CDR1 MNHEY, CDR2 SMNVEV (reference sequence). The CDR3 sequence: CASSLIFSGEAQDTQYF. CDR3 DNA: TGTGCCAGCAGTTTAATCTTCAGCGGGGAGGCCCAAGATACGCAGTATTTT.

V gene TRBV29-1 combines with J gene TRBJ2-7; 9 bases line up with TRBD1. V trimming: 5 bases; J trimming: 5 bases; junction bases outside the gene matches: 7. Germline V gene sequence: CDR1 SQVTM, CDR2 ANQGSEA. This CDR3 region has 13 residues. CDR3 nucleotide sequence: TGCAGCGTTCCGGGACAGGGTACCAACGAGCAGTACTTC. Translated, it gives CSVPGQGTNEQYF.

To note about this clone: Other DNA sequences of this sample code for an identical CDR3. The chain couples TRBV27 to TRBJ2-2, with 11 bases that match TRBD1. There are 15 residues in the CDR3. V dropped 4 bases and J dropped 4; count of bases not matched to a gene: 2. Germline lookup yields CDR1 MNHEY and CDR2 SMNVEV (reference sequence). CDR3 DNA sequence: TGTGCCAGCAGTTCCGGGACAGGGGGCACCGGGGAGCTGTTTTTT. This sequence encodes CASSSGTGGTGELFF.

In this sample, this clone turned up a few times. The CDR3 loop reads CASSVSAGLQFF. In nucleotides, the CDR3 is TGTGCCAGCAGCGTTTCAGCCGGTTTGCAGTTCTTC. V and J are TRBV9 and TRBJ2-1; the D is unclear. This CDR3 is built from 12 residues. The germline gives CDR1 SGDLS, CDR2 YYNGEE. V gave up 2 bases and J gave up 12 bases, with 12 bases separating them.

This rearrangement joins TRBV19 to TRBJ2-3; 10 bases map to TRBD2. Looked up from germline, CDR1 is LNHDA and CDR2 is SQIVND (reference sequence). CDR3 length equals 14 residues. V shed 5 bases and J 6 bases; nucleotides not matched to a gene: 5. DNA for the CDR3: TGTGCCAGTAGTTCGGGACTAGCGTATGATACGCAGTATTTT. It translates to CASSSGLAYDTQYF.

This clone was detected once. The chain carries TRBV7-9 and TRBJ2-1; D is unresolved. The germline V gene encodes CDR1 SEHNR and CDR2 FQNEAQ (reference sequence). CDR3 length: 11 amino acids. V was pared by 5 bases and J by 12 bases, with 11 bases between. The CDR3 bases are TGTGCCAGCAGCCCACGGAGCGTGCAGTTCTTC. Protein product: CASSPRSVQFF.

The count of this clone is one. This CDR3 reads CAISDPMRGGRFTEAFF. The CDR3 DNA follows: TGTGCCATCAGTGACCCGATGAGGGGGGGCCGTTTCACTGAAGCTTTCTTT. This rearrangement joins TRBV10-3 to TRBJ1-1; D might be TRBD1 (6 bases). The CDR3 contains 17 residues. The germline V gene has CDR1 ENHRY and CDR2 SYGVKD. V lost 3 bases, J lost 4 bases, and 21 bases lay in between.

This clone was seen only once. This sequence joins TRBV6-5 and TRBJ2-7, with no clear D. V was pared by 9 bases and J by 7 bases, with 4 bases between. This CDR3 comprises 8 residues. Germline CDR1 MNHEY, CDR2 SVGAGI. DNA of the CDR3: TGTGCCAGGGGGGAGCAGTACTTC. It translates to CARGEQYF.

The chain recombines TRBV14 with TRBJ2-5, with D tentatively TRBD1 (5 bases). The CDR3 runs to 16 residues. Germline V gene sequence: CDR1 SGHDN, CDR2 FVKESK. V gave up 1 base and J gave up 0 bases, with 12 bases separating them. The DNA of the CDR3 is TGTGCCAGCAGCCAAGGGTGGAAGGGGTACCAAGAGACCCAGTACTTC. This gives the protein CASSQGWKGYQETQYF.

V and J are TRBV15 and TRBJ2-7; 8 bases align to TRBD2. Germline V gives CDR1 LNHNV, CDR2 YYDKDF (reference sequence). The CDR3 runs 16 residues. After removal of 5 bases from V and 4 bases from J, the junction contained 13 bases not matched to a gene. DNA for the CDR3: TGTGCCACCAGCCCCCGGGGGGGCGACACGACGTACGAGCAGTACTTC. Encoded protein: CATSPRGGDTTYEQYF.

DNA of the CDR3: TGTGCCAGCAGCCAAGAAGTTGGGAGGGCCCTCGCGGATACGCAGTATTTT. Translating gives CASSQEVGRALADTQYF. The chain combines TRBV4-2 with TRBJ2-3, with 7 bases that match TRBD2. CDR1 is LGHNA and CDR2 is YNFKEQ in the germline V gene. V was pared by 0 bases and J by 6 bases, with 12 bases of the junction left unmatched. The CDR3 loop spans 17 amino acids.